This T cell receptor (beta chain) was obtained from a study of blood T cell repertoires in COVID-19 (dated by TCRdb to the early 2020s). With respect to the entire study: Samples covering the acute and convalescent phases of COVID-19 were provided by collaborators in the United States, Italy and Spain. The material from the prospective study consisted of cDNA or gDNA derived from T cells, B-cell-depleted T cells, or PBMCs. The dataset comprised deeply sampled blood TCRbeta repertoires from subjects exposed to, actively infected with, or recovered from COVID-19. The repertoires were released in a freely available public database meant as a resource for research on the immune response to SARS-CoV-2. The samples were drawn from the first 160 participants of the ongoing ImmuneRACE study and from 1,254 subjects provided by 6 global collaborators. A de-identified subject ID, COVID-19 status, age in years and sex were almost always included in the sample metadata. Where available, HLA class I and class II types were taken from metadata supplied by the sample provider and were not determined by assay-based typing. The research as a whole found: How much clinical and demographic metadata was included differed by source and by participant, and the metadata was provided uncurated.

A word on this clone: Which antigen it targets is not known. No base quality values were provided; no much bigger clone lies one nucleotide off.

The immunoSEQ Assay, a bias-controlled multiplex PCR, was used to amplify TCRbeta CDR3 regions from genomic DNA. The authors' pipeline ran thus. Nucleated cell counts per sample were estimated from amplification of reference gene primers within the assay. Sequence reads were collapsed and filtered to measure the absolute abundance of every unique TCRbeta CDR3 rearrangement. Productive Simpson clonality was computed per sample as the square root of Simpson's diversity index over productive rearrangements. The table was pulled from immuneACCESS by TCRdb, which kept in-frame rearrangements only. Such tables lose some clones; where checked, under half of the loss comes from unresolved V genes, and the rest has no known cause. V, J and clone size are those of that table, while D and trimming were read from the DNA. For this sample there are 170,000 or so clones; about four fifths appear just once. 13% to 15% of the sample is in the top ten clones.

CDR1 and CDR2 are drawn from the germline V gene: SGHDT, YYEEEE. From cysteine to phenylalanine, the CDR3 is 14 amino acids long. This entry keeps only the CDR3 DNA: 42 bases, framed from base 1. V sheds 0 bases and J sheds 7 bases, leaving 10 bases between their ends. Each collaborating institution followed its own protocols to collect whole blood in K2EDTA tubes. For TCRbeta analysis, collaborator samples were shipped as frozen whole blood, as isolated PBMCs, or as DNA extracted from either sample type. This receptor chain uses TRBV5-6 and TRBJ2-2; there is no confident call for the D gene. The sequence was collected from a man aged 18 to 29 with active or convalescent COVID-19. Sequencing was done on a sample of peripheral blood. CDR3 reads: CASSLVRSVGELFF. The DNA sequence is as follows: TGTGCCAGCAGCTTGGTCAGGTCCGTCGGGGAGCTGTTTTTT.